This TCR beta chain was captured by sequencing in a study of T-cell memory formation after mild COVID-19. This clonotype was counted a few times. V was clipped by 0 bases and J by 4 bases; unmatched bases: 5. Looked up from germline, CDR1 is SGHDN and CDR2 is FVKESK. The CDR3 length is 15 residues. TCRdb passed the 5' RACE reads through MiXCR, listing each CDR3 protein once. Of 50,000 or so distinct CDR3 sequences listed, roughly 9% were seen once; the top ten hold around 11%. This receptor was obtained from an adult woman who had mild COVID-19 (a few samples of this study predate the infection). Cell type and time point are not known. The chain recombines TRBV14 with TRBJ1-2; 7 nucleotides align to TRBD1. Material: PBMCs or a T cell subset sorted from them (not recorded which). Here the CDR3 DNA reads TGTGCCAGCAGCCAAGATAGGGGGACAGTCTATGGCTACACCTTC. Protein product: CASSQDRGTVYGYTF.